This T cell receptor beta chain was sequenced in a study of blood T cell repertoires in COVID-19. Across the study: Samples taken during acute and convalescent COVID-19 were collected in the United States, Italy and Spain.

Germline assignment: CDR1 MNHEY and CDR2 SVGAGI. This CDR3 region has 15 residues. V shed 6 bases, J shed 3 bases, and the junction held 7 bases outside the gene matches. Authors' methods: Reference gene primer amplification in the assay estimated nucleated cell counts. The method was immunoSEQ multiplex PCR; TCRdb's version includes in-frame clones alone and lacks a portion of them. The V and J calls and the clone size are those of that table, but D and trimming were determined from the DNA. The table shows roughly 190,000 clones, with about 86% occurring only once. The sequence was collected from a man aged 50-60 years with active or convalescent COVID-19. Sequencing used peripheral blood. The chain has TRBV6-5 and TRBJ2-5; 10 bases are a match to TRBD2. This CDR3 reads CASSSPGLAKETQYF. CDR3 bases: TGTGCCAGCAGCTCCCCGGGACTAGCGAAAGAGACCCAGTACTTC.